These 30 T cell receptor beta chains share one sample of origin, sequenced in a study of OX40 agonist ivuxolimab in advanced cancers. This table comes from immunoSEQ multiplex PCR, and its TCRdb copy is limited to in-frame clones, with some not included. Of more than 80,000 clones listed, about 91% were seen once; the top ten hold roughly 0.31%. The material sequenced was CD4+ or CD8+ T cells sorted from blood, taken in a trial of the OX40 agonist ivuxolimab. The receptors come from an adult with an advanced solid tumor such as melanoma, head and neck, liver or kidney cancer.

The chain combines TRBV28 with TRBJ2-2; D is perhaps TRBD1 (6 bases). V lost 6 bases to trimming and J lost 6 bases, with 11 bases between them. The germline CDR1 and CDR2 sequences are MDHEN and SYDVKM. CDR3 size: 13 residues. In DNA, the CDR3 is TGTGCCAGCAGAAAACAGGGCGCCGGGGAGCTGTTTTTT. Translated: CASRKQGAGELFF. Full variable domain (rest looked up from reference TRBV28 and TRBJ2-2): DVKVTQSSRYLVKRTGEKVFLECVQDMDHENMFWYRQDPGLGLRLIYFSYDVKMKEKGDIPEGYSVSREKKERFSLILESASTNQTSMYLCASRKQGAGELFFGEGSRLTVL.

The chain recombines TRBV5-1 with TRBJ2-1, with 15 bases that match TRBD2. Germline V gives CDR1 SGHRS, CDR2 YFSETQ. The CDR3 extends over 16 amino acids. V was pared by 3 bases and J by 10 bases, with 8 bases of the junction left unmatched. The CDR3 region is CASSSTGTSGGWEQFF. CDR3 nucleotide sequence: TGCGCCAGCAGCTCAACCGGGACTAGCGGGGGGTGGGAGCAGTTCTTC.

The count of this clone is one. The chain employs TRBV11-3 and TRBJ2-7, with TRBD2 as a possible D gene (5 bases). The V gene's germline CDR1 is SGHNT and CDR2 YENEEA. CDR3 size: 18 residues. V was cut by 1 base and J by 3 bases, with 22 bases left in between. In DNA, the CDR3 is TGTGCCAGCAGCTTAGTCCGTACGCGGTCCACTAGACACTACGAGCAGTACTTC. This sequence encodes CASSLVRTRSTRHYEQYF.

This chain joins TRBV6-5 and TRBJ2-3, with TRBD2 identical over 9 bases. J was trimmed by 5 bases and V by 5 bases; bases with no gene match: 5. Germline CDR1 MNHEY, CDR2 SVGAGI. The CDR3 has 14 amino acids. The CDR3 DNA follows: TGTGCCAGCAGTCGGGCTAGCGGGATAGATACGCAGTATTTT. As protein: CASSRASGIDTQYF.

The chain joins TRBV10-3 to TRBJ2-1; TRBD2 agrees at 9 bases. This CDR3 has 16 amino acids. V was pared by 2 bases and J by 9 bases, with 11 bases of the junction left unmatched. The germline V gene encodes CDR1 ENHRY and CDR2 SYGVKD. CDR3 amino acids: CAISEETGTSRSEQFF. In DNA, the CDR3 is TGTGCCATCAGTGAGGAAACCGGGACTAGCAGGAGTGAGCAGTTCTTC.

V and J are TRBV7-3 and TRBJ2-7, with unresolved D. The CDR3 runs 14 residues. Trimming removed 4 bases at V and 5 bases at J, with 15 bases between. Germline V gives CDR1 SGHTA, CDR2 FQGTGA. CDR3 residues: CASSYARSGDEQYF. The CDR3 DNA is TGTGCCAGCAGCTACGCTAGATCCGGAGACGAGCAGTACTTC.

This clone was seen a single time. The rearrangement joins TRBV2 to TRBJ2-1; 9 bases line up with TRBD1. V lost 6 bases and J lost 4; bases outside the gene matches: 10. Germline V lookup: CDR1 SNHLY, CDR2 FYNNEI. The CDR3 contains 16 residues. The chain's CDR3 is CASSVAHGTGYNEQFF. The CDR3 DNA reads TGTGCCAGCAGCGTAGCCCACGGGACAGGGTACAATGAGCAGTTCTTC.

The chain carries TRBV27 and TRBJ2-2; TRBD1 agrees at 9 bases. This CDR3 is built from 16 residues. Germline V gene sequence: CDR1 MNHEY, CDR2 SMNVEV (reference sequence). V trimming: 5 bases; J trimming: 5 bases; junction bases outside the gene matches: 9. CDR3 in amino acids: CASSPRDRVRTGELFF. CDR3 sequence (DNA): TGTGCCAGCAGTCCGAGGGACAGGGTGAGAACCGGGGAGCTGTTTTTT.

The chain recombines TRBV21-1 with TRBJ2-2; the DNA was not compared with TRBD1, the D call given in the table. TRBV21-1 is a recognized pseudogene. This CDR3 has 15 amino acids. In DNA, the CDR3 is TGTGCCAGCAGTAATGACAGGAGAGACACCGGGGAGCTGTTTTTT. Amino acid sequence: CASSNDRRDTGELFF.

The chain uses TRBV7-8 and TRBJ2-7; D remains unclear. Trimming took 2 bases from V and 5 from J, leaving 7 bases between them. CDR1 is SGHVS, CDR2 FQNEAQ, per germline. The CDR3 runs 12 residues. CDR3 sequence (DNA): TGTGCCAGCAGCTTATACCGGGACGAGCAGTACTTC. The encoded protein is CASSLYRDEQYF.

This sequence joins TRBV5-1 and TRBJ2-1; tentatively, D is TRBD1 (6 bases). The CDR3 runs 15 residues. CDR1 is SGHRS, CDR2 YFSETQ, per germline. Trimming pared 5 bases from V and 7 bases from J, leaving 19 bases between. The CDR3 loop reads CASRYGQGLGNEQFF. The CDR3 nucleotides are TGCGCCAGCAGATACGGGCAGGGGTTGGGGAATGAGCAGTTCTTC.

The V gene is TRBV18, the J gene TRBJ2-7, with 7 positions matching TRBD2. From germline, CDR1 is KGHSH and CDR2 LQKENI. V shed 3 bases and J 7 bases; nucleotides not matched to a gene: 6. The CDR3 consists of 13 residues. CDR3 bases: TGTGCCAGCTCACCCGGGACTACTCAGGAGCAGTACTTC. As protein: CASSPGTTQEQYF.

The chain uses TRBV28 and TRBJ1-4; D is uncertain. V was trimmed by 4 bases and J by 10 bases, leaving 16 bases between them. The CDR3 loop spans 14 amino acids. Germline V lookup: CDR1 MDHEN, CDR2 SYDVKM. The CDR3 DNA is TGTGCCAGCAGTTCCACGACATGGGTCGGAAAACTGTTTTTT. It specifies CASSSTTWVGKLFF.

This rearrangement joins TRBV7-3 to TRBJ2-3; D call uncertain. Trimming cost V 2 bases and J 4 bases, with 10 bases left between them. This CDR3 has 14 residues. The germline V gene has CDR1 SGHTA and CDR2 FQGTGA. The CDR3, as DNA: TGTGCCAGCAGCTTACGGGTAGCCCCAGATACGCAGTATTTT. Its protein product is CASSLRVAPDTQYF.

CDR3: CASSLVPGQGTYEQYF. For the CDR3, the DNA is TGTGCCAGCAGCTTAGTCCCGGGACAGGGGACCTACGAGCAGTACTTC. The chain is built from TRBV7-6 and TRBJ2-7; TRBD1 agrees at 10 bases. Unmatched junction bases numbered 5, after V lost 1 base and J lost 2 bases. Germline CDR1 SGHVS, CDR2 FNYEAQ. This CDR3 spans 16 amino acids.

CDR3 sequence (DNA): TGTGCCAGCAGTTACTCGAGCTCGACGAATGAGCAGTTCTTC. Translation: CASSYSSSTNEQFF. The chain uses TRBV6-5 and TRBJ2-1; D unresolved. The V end was cut by 0 bases, the J end by 7 bases, with 10 bases between. This CDR3 is 14 amino acids long. Germline assignment: CDR1 MNHEY and CDR2 SVGAGI.

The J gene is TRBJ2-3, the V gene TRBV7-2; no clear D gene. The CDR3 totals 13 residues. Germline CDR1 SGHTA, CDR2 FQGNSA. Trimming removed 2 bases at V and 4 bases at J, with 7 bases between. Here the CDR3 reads CASSLFMADTQYF. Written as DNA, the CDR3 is TGTGCCAGCAGCTTATTCATGGCAGATACGCAGTATTTT.

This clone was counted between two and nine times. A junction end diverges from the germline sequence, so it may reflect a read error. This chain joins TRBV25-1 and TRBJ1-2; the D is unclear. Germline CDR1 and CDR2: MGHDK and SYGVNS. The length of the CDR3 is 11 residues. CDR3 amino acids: CASSVLRRNVF. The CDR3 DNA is TGTGCCAGCAGTGTTCTACGACGGAATGTATTC.

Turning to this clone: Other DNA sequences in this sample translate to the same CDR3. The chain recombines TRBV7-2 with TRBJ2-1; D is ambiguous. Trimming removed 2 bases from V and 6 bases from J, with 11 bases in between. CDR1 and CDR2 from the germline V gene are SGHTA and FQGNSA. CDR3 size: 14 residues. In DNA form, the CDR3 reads TGTGCCAGCAGCTTATCTGCGGTCGGCAATGAGCAGTTCTTC. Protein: CASSLSAVGNEQFF.

The DNA for the CDR3 is TGTGCCAGCAGCGCACGGGACGGCCGGGGGCAGCCCCAGCATTTT. Protein product: CASSARDGRGQPQHF. V and J are TRBV7-2 and TRBJ1-5; a weak D match, TRBD1 (5 bases). This CDR3 is 15 amino acids long. CDR1 is SGHTA, CDR2 FQGNSA, per germline. V was pared by 5 bases and J by 7 bases, with 18 bases between.

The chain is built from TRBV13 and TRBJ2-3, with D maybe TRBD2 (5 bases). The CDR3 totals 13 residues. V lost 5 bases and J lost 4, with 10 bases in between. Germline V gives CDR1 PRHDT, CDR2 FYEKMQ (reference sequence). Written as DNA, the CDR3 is TGTGCCAGCAGCCCTGCGGGCGCAGATACGCAGTATTTT. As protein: CASSPAGADTQYF.

CDR3 coding DNA: TGTGCCAGCAGCCAAGATAACAGGGGCAATGGCTACACCTTC. Residues: CASSQDNRGNGYTF. V and J are TRBV14 and TRBJ1-2, with 7 nucleotides matching TRBD1. Unmatched junction bases numbered 4, after V lost 0 bases and J lost 6 bases. Germline lookup yields CDR1 SGHDN and CDR2 FVKESK. CDR3 length: 14 amino acids.

For the CDR3, the DNA is TGTGCCAGCACCCGAAGGCGGGGGTGGAGCACAGATACGCAGTATTTT. It is translated as CASTRRRGWSTDTQYF. The V gene is TRBV27, the J gene TRBJ2-3, with 7 bases identical to TRBD2. The CDR3 sequence is 16 residues long. V dropped 7 bases and J dropped 0; count of bases not matched to a gene: 10. CDR1 and CDR2 from the germline V gene are MNHEY and SMNVEV (reference sequence).

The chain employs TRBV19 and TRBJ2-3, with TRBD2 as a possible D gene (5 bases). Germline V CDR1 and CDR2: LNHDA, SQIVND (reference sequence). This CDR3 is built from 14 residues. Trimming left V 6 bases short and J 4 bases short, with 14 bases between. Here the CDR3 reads CASRRERASDTQYF. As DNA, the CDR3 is TGTGCCAGTAGGAGGGAGAGGGCCTCAGATACGCAGTATTTT.

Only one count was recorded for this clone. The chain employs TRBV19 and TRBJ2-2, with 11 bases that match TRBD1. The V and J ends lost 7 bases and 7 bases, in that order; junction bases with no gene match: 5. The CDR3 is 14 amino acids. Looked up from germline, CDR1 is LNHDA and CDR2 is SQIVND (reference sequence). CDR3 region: CASTRTGGIGELFF. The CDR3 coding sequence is TGTGCCAGTACCCGGACAGGGGGCATCGGGGAGCTGTTTTTT.

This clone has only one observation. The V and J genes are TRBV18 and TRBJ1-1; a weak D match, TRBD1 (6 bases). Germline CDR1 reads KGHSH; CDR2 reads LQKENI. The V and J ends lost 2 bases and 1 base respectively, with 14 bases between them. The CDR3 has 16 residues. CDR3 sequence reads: CASSPSGVQPNTEAFF. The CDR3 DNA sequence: TGTGCCAGCTCACCATCAGGGGTCCAACCGAACACTGAAGCTTTCTTT.

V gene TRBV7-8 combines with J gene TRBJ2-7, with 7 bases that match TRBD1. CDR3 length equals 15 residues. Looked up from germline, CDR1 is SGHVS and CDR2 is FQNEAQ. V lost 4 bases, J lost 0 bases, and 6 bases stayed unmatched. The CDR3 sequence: CASSSQGQISYEQYF. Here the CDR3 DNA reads TGTGCCAGCAGCTCCCAGGGACAGATCTCCTACGAGCAGTACTTC. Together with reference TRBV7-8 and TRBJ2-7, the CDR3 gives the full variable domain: GAGVSQSPRYKVAKRGQDVALRCDPISGHVSLFWYQQALGQGPEFLTYFQNEAQLDKSGLPSDRFFAERPEGSVSTLKIQRTQQEDSAVYLCASSSQGQISYEQYFGPGTRLTVT.

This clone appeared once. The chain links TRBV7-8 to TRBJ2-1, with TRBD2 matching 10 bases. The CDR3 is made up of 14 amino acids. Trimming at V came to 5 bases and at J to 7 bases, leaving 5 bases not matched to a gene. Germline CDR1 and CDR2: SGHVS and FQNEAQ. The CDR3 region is CASSAQGLANEQFF. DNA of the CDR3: TGTGCCAGCAGCGCTCAGGGACTAGCGAATGAGCAGTTCTTC.

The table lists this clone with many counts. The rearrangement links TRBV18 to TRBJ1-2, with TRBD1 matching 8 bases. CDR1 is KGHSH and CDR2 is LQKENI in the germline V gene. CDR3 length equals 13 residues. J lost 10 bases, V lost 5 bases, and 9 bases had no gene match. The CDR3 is CASSRRDRLVYTF. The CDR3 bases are TGTGCCAGCTCAAGGCGGGACAGGCTCGTCTACACCTTC.

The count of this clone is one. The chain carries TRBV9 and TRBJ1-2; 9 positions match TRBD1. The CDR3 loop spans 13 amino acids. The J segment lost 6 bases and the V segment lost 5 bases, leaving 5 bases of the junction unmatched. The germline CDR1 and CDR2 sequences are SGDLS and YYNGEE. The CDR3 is CASRNRGRDGYTF. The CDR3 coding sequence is TGTGCCAGCAGGAACAGGGGGCGCGATGGCTACACCTTC. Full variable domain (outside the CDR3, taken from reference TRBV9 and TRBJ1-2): DSGVTQTPKHLITATGQRVTLRCSPRSGDLSVYWYQQSLDQGLQFLIQYYNGEERAKGNILERFSAQQFPDLHSELNLSSLELGDSALYFCASRNRGRDGYTFGSGTRLTVV.